One sample yielded the 18 T cell receptor beta chains listed below, sequenced in a study of T-cell reconstitution after alpha-beta-depleted transplantation in children. No antigens are known for them. Unique molecular identifiers were used in preparing the TCRbeta library. Each CDR3 protein gets one entry after TCRdb re-called the PCR reads with MiXCR. The table lists about 300,000 distinct CDR3 sequences, just over 7.5% of them singletons. Study-level findings and limits: The main origin of T-cell counts and diversity one year after transplant was newly produced T cells.

The sample here was peripheral blood, taken 360 days after TCRalphabeta/CD19-depleted stem cell transplant. The source of these receptors is a female patient younger than 10 who had a stem cell transplant for Fanconi anemia, so the T cells may come from the graft donor.

This clonotype was seen at least ten times. The J gene is TRBJ1-5, the V gene TRBV20-1; unclear D gene. CDR3 length: 13 residues. V lost 6 bases and J 0 bases, leaving 9 bases between the germline ends. Germline CDR1 and CDR2: DFQATT and SNEGSKA (reference sequence). Here the CDR3 DNA reads TGCAGTGCATGTGGGAATAGCAATCAGCCCCAGCATTTT. This codes for CSACGNSNQPQHF.

A remark on this clonotype: A much bigger clone sits one base away, suggesting this may be a read error. This chain joins TRBV30 and TRBJ2-5, with a tentative D call TRBD2 (5 bases). Germline loops: CDR1 GTSNPN, CDR2 SVGIG (reference sequence). The CDR3 spans 14 residues. DNA for the CDR3: TGTGCCTGGAGTCAACAGTCGTGGGGAGAGACCCAGTGCTTC. Amino acid sequence: CAWSQQSWGETQCF.

The V and J genes are TRBV7-2 and TRBJ1-6, with TRBD1 as a possible D gene (6 bases). Germline CDR1 and CDR2: SGHTA and FQGNSA. V was trimmed by 5 bases and J by 0 bases, leaving 23 bases between them. CDR3 length equals 20 residues. The CDR3 here is CASSPFLGRGPSSYNSPLHF. The CDR3 DNA sequence: TGTGCCAGCAGCCCCTTCCTCGGCAGGGGCCCGAGCTCCTATAATTCACCCCTCCACTTT.

This clonotype was picked up many times. J is TRBJ2-3 and V is TRBV20-1; D is uncertain. The CDR3 contains 13 residues. CDR1 is DFQATT and CDR2 is SNEGSKA in the germline V gene (reference sequence). V lost 3 bases and J 2 bases, leaving 9 bases between the germline ends. CDR3 sequence reads: CSARSPSTDTQYF. The CDR3 DNA reads as TGCAGTGCTAGGTCCCCGTCCACAGATACGCAGTATTTT.

This clonotype was counted ten times or more. The chain combines TRBV15 with TRBJ2-3; TRBD1 aligns across 8 bases. V lost 5 bases, J lost 2 bases, and 6 bases stayed unmatched. Germline lookup yields CDR1 LNHNV and CDR2 YYDKDF (reference sequence). The CDR3 totals 15 residues. The CDR3 protein is CATSLRDRSTDTQYF. CDR3 DNA sequence: TGTGCCACCAGCTTACGGGACAGGTCCACAGATACGCAGTATTTT.

This clonotype was recorded many times. The chain has TRBV6-5 and TRBJ2-3, with a weak D call TRBD2 (6 bases). The V end was cut by 6 bases, the J end by 2 bases, with 12 bases between. The CDR3 loop spans 14 amino acids. Germline V gives CDR1 MNHEY, CDR2 SVGAGI. The CDR3 here is CASSPAGNTDTQYF. The CDR3 DNA sequence: TGTGCCAGCAGCCCCGCGGGGAACACAGATACGCAGTATTTT.

This clonotype came up many times. V usage is TRBV5-1 and J usage is TRBJ2-3; 14 bases are a match to TRBD2. V shed 4 bases and J 4 bases; nucleotides not matched to a gene: 8. Looked up from germline, CDR1 is SGHRS and CDR2 is YFSETQ. CDR3 length: 17 residues. The CDR3 spells CASSPGLAGGRADTQYF. For the CDR3, the DNA is TGCGCCAGCAGCCCCGGACTAGCGGGGGGCAGGGCAGATACGCAGTATTTT.

The table lists this clonotype with many counts. This rearrangement joins TRBV12-3 or TRBV12-4 to TRBJ1-5; 8 bases align to TRBD1. V gave up 2 bases and J gave up 2 bases; unmatched junction bases: 8. The CDR3 is 17 amino acids. The CDR3 sequence is CASSLYLGGQGNQPQHF. The DNA of the CDR3 is TGTGCCAGCAGTTTATATCTGGGGGGACAGGGCAATCAGCCCCAGCATTTT.

This clonotype was observed at least ten times. The chain uses TRBV20-1 and TRBJ1-6; 8 bases fit TRBD1. The CDR3 sequence is 15 residues long. Germline CDR1 reads DFQATT; CDR2 reads SNEGSKA (reference sequence). The junction had 8 bases not matched to a gene; V was cut back by 4 bases and J by 6 bases. In DNA, the CDR3 is TGCAGTGCTATTTGGACAGGGTCGTTTAATTCACCCCTCCACTTT. Amino acids: CSAIWTGSFNSPLHF.

At least ten counts were recorded for this clonotype. J is TRBJ2-7 and V is TRBV7-9, with TRBD1 matching 9 bases. The V and J ends lost 5 bases and 4 bases, in that order; junction bases with no gene match: 9. The length of the CDR3 is 15 residues. Germline V gene sequence: CDR1 SEHNR, CDR2 FQNEAQ (reference sequence). The CDR3, as DNA: TGTGCCAGCAGCACAGGGGGCTCTTTTCTTTACGAGCAGTACTTC. This encodes CASSTGGSFLYEQYF.

The genes are TRBV5-1 and TRBJ1-1; D is possibly TRBD1 (5 bases). This CDR3 comprises 16 residues. Germline V gene sequence: CDR1 SGHRS, CDR2 YFSETQ. V was clipped by 5 bases and J by 13 bases, with 30 bases between them. CDR3 sequence (DNA): TGCGCCAGCAGGCCTGACATCCGGGGGGGACTGAAGGTGGATTTCTTT. It specifies CASRPDIRGGLKVDFF.

V is TRBV18 and J is TRBJ2-3; D unclear. The germline V gene has CDR1 KGHSH and CDR2 LQKENI. The CDR3 covers 14 residues. Trimming cost V 0 bases and J 1 base, with 5 bases left between them. CDR3 sequence: CASSPPPRTDTQYF. The DNA for the CDR3 is TGTGCCAGCTCACCACCGCCCCGCACAGATACGCAGTATTTT.

This clonotype was observed a handful of times. The chain carries TRBV20-1 and TRBJ1-2; no definite D call. Per germline, CDR1 DFQATT and CDR2 SNEGSKA (reference sequence). With 1 base removed from V and 7 bases from J, the gap between germline ends came to 19 bases. This CDR3 has 15 amino acids. CDR3 region: CSARGEGLRGSGYTF. CDR3 nucleotides: TGCAGTGCTAGAGGCGAAGGGTTGAGAGGAAGTGGCTACACCTTC.

Concerning this clonotype itself: Because it lacks the conserved phenylalanine or tryptophan at the end, this CDR3 is likely a read error. This chain uses TRBV10-3 with TRBJ1-3; weak D call: TRBD1 (6 bases). Germline V gene lookup returns CDR1 ENHRY and CDR2 SYGVKD. The CDR3 has 15 residues. Between the trimmed V and J ends, which lost 7 bases and 2 bases, there was a span of 15 bases. The CDR3: CAITPGENAGNTIYS. CDR3 sequence (DNA): TGTGCCATCACACCAGGGGAGAACGCTGGAAACACCATATATTCT.

This chain links TRBV6-1 with TRBJ1-4; the match to TRBD1 covers 7 bases. Germline loops: CDR1 MNHNS, CDR2 SASEGT. Trimming removed 3 bases from V and 8 bases from J; junction bases left unmatched: 3. This CDR3 is built from 13 residues. CDR3 protein: CASSETGWEKLFF. The CDR3 nucleotides read TGTGCCAGCAGTGAGACAGGGTGGGAAAAACTGTTTTTT.

Note on this clonotype: A much larger clone differs from this one at a single base, so this may be a read error. The chain has TRBV29-1 and TRBJ2-1, with 12 bases aligning to TRBD2. The germline V gene has CDR1 SQVTM and CDR2 ANQGSEA. The CDR3 is 15 residues long. CDR3 nucleotide sequence: TGCAGCGTGTACGGGCTAGCGGGGGGGCAAAATGAGCTGTTCTTC. It is translated as CSVYGLAGGQNELFF.

The sample holds many counts of this clonotype. V gene TRBV12-3 or TRBV12-4 combines with J gene TRBJ1-2, with 8 bases matching TRBD1. This CDR3 has 13 residues. V dropped 8 bases and J dropped 7; count of bases not matched to a gene: 9. CDR3 in amino acids: CASFTTGGIGYTF. The CDR3 region has the DNA TGTGCCAGCTTTACAACAGGGGGTATTGGCTACACCTTC.

This clonotype was observed at least ten times. V is TRBV4-3 and J is TRBJ2-5; D not resolved. Per the germline V gene, CDR1 is LGHNA and CDR2 is YSLEER. The CDR3 runs to 15 residues. V gave up 0 bases and J gave up 1 base, with 9 bases separating them. In DNA form, the CDR3 reads TGCGCCAGCAGCCAAGATGGCGAGCCCCAAGAGACCCAGTACTTC. This translates into CASSQDGEPQETQYF.